This TCR beta chain appears in the sequencing data of a study of CD8 T cells in Susac syndrome. The T cells that were sequenced for TCR beta were CD8+ and CD4+ cells from blood. Negative isolation was applied to CD8+ and CD4+ T cells, and FACS enrichment was applied to TEMRA cells. It was with random hexamers that about 0.45 to 1 ug RNA was reverse transcribed. Amplification of TCR beta CDR3 was carried out by immunoSEQ multiplex PCR, which covered 54 Vbeta and 13 Jbeta segments. In TCRdb, the immunoSEQ multiplex PCR reads were re-called with MiXCR into one record per CDR3 protein. The data show 150,000 to 250,000 distinct CDR3 sequences, with 90% to 95% seen just once and 0.085% to 0.095% held by the top ten. V was pared by 6 bases and J by 1 base, with 9 bases between. The CDR3 length is 12 residues. Per the germline V gene, CDR1 is SQVTM and CDR2 is ANQGSEA.

The receptor was derived from a human donor with multiple sclerosis. Sequencing was done on a sample of CD4+ T cells from PBMCs. The V and J genes are TRBV29-1 and TRBJ1-1; D gene uncertain. The CDR3 sequence: CSVRVANTEAFF. CDR3 in DNA: TGCAGCGTGAGGGTAGCGAACACTGAAGCTTTCTTT.